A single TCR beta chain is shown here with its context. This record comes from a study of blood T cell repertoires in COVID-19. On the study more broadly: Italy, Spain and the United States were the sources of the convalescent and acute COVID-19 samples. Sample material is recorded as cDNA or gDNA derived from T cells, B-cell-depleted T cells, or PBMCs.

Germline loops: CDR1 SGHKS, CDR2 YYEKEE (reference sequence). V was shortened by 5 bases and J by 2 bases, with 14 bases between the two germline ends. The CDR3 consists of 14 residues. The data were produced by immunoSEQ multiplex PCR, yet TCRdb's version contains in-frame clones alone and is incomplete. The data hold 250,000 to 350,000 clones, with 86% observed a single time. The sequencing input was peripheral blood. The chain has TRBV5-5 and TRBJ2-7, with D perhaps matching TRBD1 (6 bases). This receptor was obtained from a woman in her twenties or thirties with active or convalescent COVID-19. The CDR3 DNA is TGTGCCAGCAGTTTACAGGGTTCCCCCTACGAGCAGTACTTC. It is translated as CASSLQGSPYEQYF.